These T cell receptor beta chains were read from a single sample in a study of blood T cell repertoires in COVID-19. Produced via immunoSEQ multiplex PCR; TCRdb's table is partial and in-frame only. The profile shows 350,000 to 550,000 clones, roughly 85% of them singletons. Material for sequencing was PBMCs or T cells enriched from blood (not recorded which). These receptors were collected from a woman under 30 with acute COVID-19. The CDR3 runs from the conserved cysteine through the conserved F or W. The D gene is left open where the match is weak. The size field is filled for only some rows; it gives once, few, many or a size class.

clone size: -
D gene: TRBD1
J gene: TRBJ1-2
V gene: TRBV3-1/TRBV3-2
CDR3 DNA: TGTGCCAGCAGCCAAGGTACAGGGGGCAAGGGCTACACCTTC
CDR3 protein: CASSQGTGGKGYTF

clone size: -
D gene: -
J gene: TRBJ2-7
V gene: TRBV28
CDR3 DNA: TGTGCCAGCAGTTTATCCGGGAGCTCCTACGAGCAGTACTTC
CDR3 protein: CASSLSGSSYEQYF

clone size: -
D gene: TRBD1
J gene: TRBJ1-4
V gene: TRBV28
CDR3 DNA: TGTGCCAGCAGTTTCGCGGTGGGGACAGGGGTTTTATGGTACGAAAAACTGTTTTTT
CDR3 protein: CASSFAVGTGVLWYEKLFF

clone size: -
D gene: -
J gene: TRBJ1-1
V gene: TRBV4-1
CDR3 DNA: TGCGCCAGCAGCCAGGCCCCCAATTCTGAAGCTTTCTTT
CDR3 protein: CASSQAPNSEAFF

clone size: -
D gene: TRBD2
J gene: TRBJ2-7
V gene: TRBV7-2
CDR3 DNA: TGTGCCAGCAGCTTAGCGCTGGGGGGGGAGCAGTACTTC
CDR3 protein: CASSLALGGEQYF

clone size: -
D gene: -
J gene: TRBJ2-3
V gene: TRBV9
CDR3 DNA: TGTGCCAGCAGCGTAGCCGGGAATACAGATACGCAGTATTTT
CDR3 protein: CASSVAGNTDTQYF

clone size: -
D gene: TRBD2
J gene: TRBJ2-5
V gene: TRBV7-9
CDR3 DNA: TGTGCCAGCAGCCCCGGACTGAGGGAGGGTGAGACCCAGTACTTC
CDR3 protein: CASSPGLREGETQYF

clone size: -
D gene: -
J gene: TRBJ2-7
V gene: TRBV18
CDR3 DNA: TGTGCCAGCTCACCACGCGGCAGAGACTACGAGCAGTACTTC
CDR3 protein: CASSPRGRDYEQYF

clone size: -
D gene: -
J gene: TRBJ1-6
V gene: TRBV9
CDR3 DNA: TGTGCCAGCAGCGCAGATGGTTTCTCCTATAATTCACCCCTCCACTTT
CDR3 protein: CASSADGFSYNSPLHF

clone size: -
D gene: TRBD1
J gene: TRBJ1-3
V gene: TRBV7-2
CDR3 DNA: TGTGCCAGCAGCTCAACAGGGGCTCTCGGAAACACCATATATTTT
CDR3 protein: CASSSTGALGNTIYF

clone size: -
D gene: -
J gene: TRBJ1-1
V gene: TRBV7-9
CDR3 DNA: TGTGCCAGCAGCTTAACAGGGAACACTGAAGCTTTCTTT
CDR3 protein: CASSLTGNTEAFF

clone size: -
D gene: -
J gene: TRBJ2-2
V gene: TRBV2
CDR3 DNA: TGTGCCAGCAGTTTGGGGGGTTTGAACACCGGGGAGCTGTTTTTT
CDR3 protein: CASSLGGLNTGELFF

clone size: -
D gene: TRBD1
J gene: TRBJ1-2
V gene: TRBV28
CDR3 DNA: TGTGCCAGCAGTGGACAGGGGGTGAGTGGCTACACCTTC
CDR3 protein: CASSGQGVSGYTF

clone size: -
D gene: TRBD1
J gene: TRBJ1-2
V gene: TRBV4-1
CDR3 DNA: TGCGCCAGCAGCCAAGGCCCGGGACAGGGGGCCCATGGCTACACCTTC
CDR3 protein: CASSQGPGQGAHGYTF

clone size: -
D gene: TRBD2
J gene: TRBJ2-1
V gene: TRBV6-6
CDR3 DNA: TGTGCCAGCAGGTATAGGACTAGCGGGATATACAATGAGCAGTTCTTC
CDR3 protein: CASRYRTSGIYNEQFF

clone size: -
D gene: TRBD2
J gene: TRBJ2-2
V gene: TRBV9
CDR3 DNA: TGTGCCAGCAGCCCCAGCGGGGAATCCGGGGAGCTGTTTTTT
CDR3 protein: CASSPSGESGELFF

clone size: -
D gene: TRBD1
J gene: TRBJ1-2
V gene: TRBV9
CDR3 DNA: TGTGCCAGCAGCGTAGAGTATCCCGACAGGGCCTATGGCTACACCTTC
CDR3 protein: CASSVEYPDRAYGYTF

clone size: few
D gene: TRBD2
J gene: TRBJ2-1
V gene: TRBV5-6
CDR3 DNA: TGTGCCAGCAGCCTTGGACTAGCGGTATACAATGAGCAGTTCTTC
CDR3 protein: CASSLGLAVYNEQFF

clone size: -
D gene: TRBD1
J gene: TRBJ1-5
V gene: TRBV7-8
CDR3 DNA: TGTGCCAGCAGCTTAGCGGGGACAGGGCTAATCAATCAGCCCCAGCATTTT
CDR3 protein: CASSLAGTGLINQPQHF

clone size: -
D gene: TRBD1
J gene: TRBJ1-5
V gene: TRBV19
CDR3 DNA: TGTGCCAGTAGCGGAGGGGGCGCGTATCAGCCCCAGCATTTT
CDR3 protein: CASSGGGAYQPQHF

clone size: -
D gene: -
J gene: TRBJ2-1
V gene: TRBV18
CDR3 DNA: TGTGCCAGCTCACCACGACACGGTGATGAGCAGTTCTTC
CDR3 protein: CASSPRHGDEQFF

clone size: -
D gene: -
J gene: TRBJ1-2
V gene: TRBV28
CDR3 DNA: TGTGCCAGCAGGACACCCTATGGCTACACCTTC
CDR3 protein: CASRTPYGYTF

clone size: few
D gene: -
J gene: TRBJ1-5
V gene: TRBV21-1
CDR3 DNA: TGTGCCAGCAGCAAAGTAGGGAGGGAGGGTGACAATCAGCCCCAGCATTTT
CDR3 protein: CASSKVGREGDNQPQHF

clone size: -
D gene: TRBD1
J gene: TRBJ2-3
V gene: TRBV18
CDR3 DNA: TGTGCCAGCTCACCAAGGAGGGACAGGGTTTCAGATACGCAGTATTTT
CDR3 protein: CASSPRRDRVSDTQYF

clone size: -
D gene: -
J gene: TRBJ2-1
V gene: TRBV19
CDR3 DNA: TGTGCCAGTAGTGGACAGAGCTCCTACAATGAGCAGTTCTTC
CDR3 protein: CASSGQSSYNEQFF

clone size: -
D gene: TRBD2
J gene: TRBJ2-7
V gene: TRBV2
CDR3 DNA: TGTGCCAGCAGGAAGCGGGAGGGTACCTACGAGCAGTACTTC
CDR3 protein: CASRKREGTYEQYF

clone size: -
D gene: TRBD2
J gene: TRBJ2-3
V gene: TRBV2
CDR3 DNA: TGTGCCAGCAGTGATCGGGCGGGGGACACAGATACGCAGTATTTT
CDR3 protein: CASSDRAGDTDTQYF

clone size: once
D gene: -
J gene: TRBJ2-1
V gene: TRBV5-4
CDR3 DNA: TGTGCCAGCAGCTTGGCAGGGTATGGGAATGAGCAGTTCTTC
CDR3 protein: CASSLAGYGNEQFF

clone size: -
D gene: -
J gene: TRBJ1-2
V gene: TRBV30
CDR3 DNA: TGTGCCTGGATCCGAATCAGGGAAGGCTACACCTTC
CDR3 protein: CAWIRIREGYTF

clone size: once
D gene: TRBD1
J gene: TRBJ2-6
V gene: TRBV19
CDR3 DNA: TGTGCCAGTAGTATCCGACAGGGGCTGAGGCCCGGGGCCAACGTCCTGACTTTC
CDR3 protein: CASSIRQGLRPGANVLTF

clone size: -
D gene: -
J gene: TRBJ2-7
V gene: TRBV2
CDR3 DNA: TGTGCCAGCAAGAGCACAGGGACCCATTACGAGCAGTACTTC
CDR3 protein: CASKSTGTHYEQYF

clone size: once
D gene: -
J gene: TRBJ2-2
V gene: TRBV7-2
CDR3 DNA: TGTGCCAGCAGCCAACAGGGTACCGCCGGGGAGCTGTTTTTT
CDR3 protein: CASSQQGTAGELFF

clone size: -
D gene: TRBD2
J gene: TRBJ2-3
V gene: TRBV2
CDR3 DNA: TGTGCCAGCAGTGAAGCCGGGCCTACTAGCGGGGGGATTCCCACAGATACGCAGTATTTT
CDR3 protein: CASSEAGPTSGGIPTDTQYF

clone size: -
D gene: -
J gene: TRBJ2-5
V gene: TRBV5-1
CDR3 DNA: TGCGCCAGCAGCTTTGAGGGAAGGGAGACCCAGTACTTC
CDR3 protein: CASSFEGRETQYF

clone size: -
D gene: -
J gene: TRBJ1-2
V gene: TRBV6-5
CDR3 DNA: TGTGCCAGCAGCAGGGTGAGCTATGGCTACACCTTC
CDR3 protein: CASSRVSYGYTF

clone size: -
D gene: TRBD1
J gene: TRBJ1-4
V gene: TRBV15
CDR3 DNA: TGTGCCACCAGCACGCGGACAGGGACGGGTAATGAAAAACTGTTTTTT
CDR3 protein: CATSTRTGTGNEKLFF

clone size: -
D gene: TRBD2
J gene: TRBJ2-7
V gene: TRBV7-2
CDR3 DNA: TGTGCCAGCAGCTATTGGACTAGCGGTTTCAGCGAGCAGTACTTC
CDR3 protein: CASSYWTSGFSEQYF

clone size: -
D gene: TRBD1
J gene: TRBJ2-7
V gene: TRBV19
CDR3 DNA: TGTGCCAGTTGGGACAGGGGGCTCGACGAGCAGTACTTC
CDR3 protein: CASWDRGLDEQYF

clone size: -
D gene: -
J gene: TRBJ2-7
V gene: TRBV11-2
CDR3 DNA: TGTGCCAGCAGCTTATTCCACAGGACCTACGAGCAGTACTTC
CDR3 protein: CASSLFHRTYEQYF

clone size: -
D gene: -
J gene: TRBJ1-1
V gene: TRBV7-8
CDR3 DNA: TGTGCCAGCAGCTTAGGTTATGACACTGAAGCTTTCTTT
CDR3 protein: CASSLGYDTEAFF

clone size: -
D gene: -
J gene: TRBJ2-1
V gene: TRBV2
CDR3 DNA: TGTGCCAGCACGGCCTACAATGAGCAGTTCTTC
CDR3 protein: CASTAYNEQFF

clone size: -
D gene: TRBD1
J gene: TRBJ1-5
V gene: TRBV5-1
CDR3 DNA: TGCGCCAGCAGCTTTAGACAGGGTCAACAGCCCCAGCATTTT
CDR3 protein: CASSFRQGQQPQHF

clone size: -
D gene: TRBD1
J gene: TRBJ1-5
V gene: TRBV28
CDR3 DNA: TGTGCCAGCAGTTTACACAGGGGAAGGAGCCAGCCCCAGCATTTT
CDR3 protein: CASSLHRGRSQPQHF

clone size: -
D gene: -
J gene: TRBJ2-2
V gene: TRBV27
CDR3 DNA: TGTGCCAGCAGTTTATTCGCAGGGATAGCAACCGGGGAGCTGTTTTTT
CDR3 protein: CASSLFAGIATGELFF

clone size: once
D gene: -
J gene: TRBJ1-2
V gene: TRBV19
CDR3 DNA: TGTGCCAGTAGAGGGGCAACGTCGGTCTATGGCTACACCTTC
CDR3 protein: CASRGATSVYGYTF

clone size: -
D gene: TRBD1
J gene: TRBJ1-5
V gene: TRBV25-1
CDR3 DNA: TGTGCCAGCAGTTCCCGGGACAGGGACCATCAGCCCCAGCATTTT
CDR3 protein: CASSSRDRDHQPQHF

clone size: -
D gene: TRBD1
J gene: TRBJ1-1
V gene: TRBV4-1
CDR3 DNA: TGCGCCAGCAGCCAAGAGCCAGGGGGCGTCGTTCTCTTT
CDR3 protein: CASSQEPGGVVLF

clone size: -
D gene: TRBD1
J gene: TRBJ1-2
V gene: TRBV19
CDR3 DNA: TGTGCCAGTGGTACAGGGGCAGGATATGGCTACACCTTC
CDR3 protein: CASGTGAGYGYTF

clone size: -
D gene: -
J gene: TRBJ2-7
V gene: TRBV7-2
CDR3 DNA: TGTGCCAGCAGCTTAGGGTCCCTACAGCCATTAGAGCAGTACTTC
CDR3 protein: CASSLGSLQPLEQYF

clone size: -
D gene: -
J gene: TRBJ2-1
V gene: TRBV30
CDR3 DNA: TGTGCCTGGAGTGCTGACAGGACTTCCTACAATGAGCAGTTCTTC
CDR3 protein: CAWSADRTSYNEQFF

clone size: -
D gene: -
J gene: TRBJ2-3
V gene: TRBV2
CDR3 DNA: TGTGCCAGCGGGAAATACAGGACAGATACGCAGTATTTT
CDR3 protein: CASGKYRTDTQYF

clone size: -
D gene: TRBD1
J gene: TRBJ1-1
V gene: TRBV30
CDR3 DNA: TGTGCCCATACCGGGACAGCTAACACTGAAGCTTTCTTT
CDR3 protein: CAHTGTANTEAFF

clone size: -
D gene: TRBD2
J gene: TRBJ2-2
V gene: TRBV19
CDR3 DNA: TGTGCCAGTACCCCGGGACTAGGGGGCACCGGGGAGCTGTTTTTT
CDR3 protein: CASTPGLGGTGELFF

clone size: -
D gene: TRBD1
J gene: TRBJ1-3
V gene: TRBV7-8
CDR3 DNA: TGTGCCAGCAGCTCAGACAGGGGGACCTTCTCTGGAAACACCATATATTTT
CDR3 protein: CASSSDRGTFSGNTIYF

clone size: -
D gene: -
J gene: TRBJ1-5
V gene: TRBV6-5
CDR3 DNA: TGTGCCAGCAGTTATGGGGAGCGGCAGCCCCAGCATTTT
CDR3 protein: CASSYGERQPQHF

clone size: -
D gene: -
J gene: TRBJ1-1
V gene: TRBV19
CDR3 DNA: TGTGCCAGTAGTATCGGTCGGGGGAACACTGAAGCTTTCTTT
CDR3 protein: CASSIGRGNTEAFF

clone size: -
D gene: -
J gene: TRBJ1-2
V gene: TRBV4-3
CDR3 DNA: TGCGCCAGCAGCCAAGTTGCGGGGCAGCCAAACTATGGCTACACCTTC
CDR3 protein: CASSQVAGQPNYGYTF

clone size: -
D gene: TRBD2
J gene: TRBJ2-1
V gene: TRBV10-3
CDR3 DNA: TGTGCCATCAGTGTGGAGCGGGACCTTTTCAATGAGCAGTTCTTC
CDR3 protein: CAISVERDLFNEQFF

clone size: -
D gene: TRBD1
J gene: TRBJ2-3
V gene: TRBV2
CDR3 DNA: TGTGCCAGCAGGCAGGGGGGCACAGATACGCAGTATTTT
CDR3 protein: CASRQGGTDTQYF